Listed below are T cell receptor beta chains from one sample, sequenced in a study of cytomegalovirus exposure and HLA in healthy donors. The assay was immunoSEQ multiplex PCR, and TCRdb's table has in-frame clones only and misses some. The data hold 40,000 or so clones, with 70% to 80% observed a single time. Sequencing was carried out using PBMCs. The receptor set was obtained from a young man in good health and CMV-seronegative. The CDR3 runs from the conserved cysteine through the conserved F or W. D genes are given only for firm matches.

v_call d_call cdr3_aa
TRBV5-5 NA CASSLVPGEHEQYF
TRBV7-2 NA CASSSRGQTKAFF
TRBV9 TRBD2 CASSVGLSGSREQYF
TRBV2 NA CASSAVVTISYGYTF
TRBV27 TRBD1 CASSVSVKTGEGENIQYF
TRBV18 NA CASSPTQVGGNQPQHF
TRBV7-6 NA CASSLVGQGSSGANVLTF
TRBV18 TRBD2 CASSQNAGTSWAAYEQYF
TRBV18 NA CASSPWSGESSNSPLHF
TRBV28 TRBD1 CASSSHDRGLANTEAFF
TRBV9 NA CASSQDTYNEQFF
TRBV5-6 NA CASSFPSMLNTDTQYF
TRBV19 NA CASSIRGFPYEQYF
TRBV5-6 NA CASSLAALAPYNEQFF
TRBV4-3 TRBD2 CASSQGTSEYYEQYF
TRBV28 NA CASSLTRGYTGELFF
TRBV6-5 TRBD1 CASRRQGASTYEQYF
TRBV7-9 NA CASSPQGGWGAKGETQYF